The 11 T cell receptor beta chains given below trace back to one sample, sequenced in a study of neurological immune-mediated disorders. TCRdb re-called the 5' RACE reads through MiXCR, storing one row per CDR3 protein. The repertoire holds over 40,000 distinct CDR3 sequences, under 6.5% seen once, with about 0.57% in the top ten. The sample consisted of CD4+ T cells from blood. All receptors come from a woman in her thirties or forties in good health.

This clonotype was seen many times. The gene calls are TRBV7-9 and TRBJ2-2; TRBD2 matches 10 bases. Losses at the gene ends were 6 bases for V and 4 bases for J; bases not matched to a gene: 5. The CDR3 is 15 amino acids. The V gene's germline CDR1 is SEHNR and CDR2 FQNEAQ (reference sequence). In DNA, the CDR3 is TGTGCCAGCAGTCTAGCGGGAGTATTCACCGGGGAGCTGTTTTTT. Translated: CASSLAGVFTGELFF. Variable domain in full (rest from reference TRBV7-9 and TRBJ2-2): DTGVSQNPRHKITKRGQNVTFRCDPISEHNRLYWYRQTLGQGPEFLTYFQNEAQLEKSRLLSDRFSAERPKGSFSTLEIQRTEQGDSAMYLCASSLAGVFTGELFFGEGSRLTVL.

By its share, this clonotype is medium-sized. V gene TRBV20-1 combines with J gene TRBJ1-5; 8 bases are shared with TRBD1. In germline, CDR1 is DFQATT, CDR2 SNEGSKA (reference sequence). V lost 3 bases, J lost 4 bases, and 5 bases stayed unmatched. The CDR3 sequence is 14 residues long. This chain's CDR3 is CSASFGTGNQPQHF. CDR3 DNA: TGCAGTGCTAGCTTCGGGACAGGTAATCAGCCCCAGCATTTT.

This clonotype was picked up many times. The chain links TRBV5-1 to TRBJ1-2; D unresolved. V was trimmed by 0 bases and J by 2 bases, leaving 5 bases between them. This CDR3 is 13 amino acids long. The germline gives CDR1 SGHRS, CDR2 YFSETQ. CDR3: CASSLGQNYGYTF. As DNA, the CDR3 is TGCGCCAGCAGCTTGGGGCAGAACTATGGCTACACCTTC.

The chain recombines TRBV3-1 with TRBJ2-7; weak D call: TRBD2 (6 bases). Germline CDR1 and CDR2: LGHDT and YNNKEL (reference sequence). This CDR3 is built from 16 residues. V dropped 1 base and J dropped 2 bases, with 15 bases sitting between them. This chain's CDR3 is CASSQGPGRRPYEQYF. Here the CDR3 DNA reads TGTGCCAGCAGCCAAGGACCCGGGAGACGCCCCTACGAGCAGTACTTC.

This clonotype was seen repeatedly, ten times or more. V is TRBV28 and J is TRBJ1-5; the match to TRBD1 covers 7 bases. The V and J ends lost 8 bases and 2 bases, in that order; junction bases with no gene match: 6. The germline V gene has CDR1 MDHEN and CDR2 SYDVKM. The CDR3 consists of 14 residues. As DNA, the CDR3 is TGTGCCAGCTTTGTTGGACAGGGCAATCAGCCCCAGCATTTT. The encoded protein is CASFVGQGNQPQHF.

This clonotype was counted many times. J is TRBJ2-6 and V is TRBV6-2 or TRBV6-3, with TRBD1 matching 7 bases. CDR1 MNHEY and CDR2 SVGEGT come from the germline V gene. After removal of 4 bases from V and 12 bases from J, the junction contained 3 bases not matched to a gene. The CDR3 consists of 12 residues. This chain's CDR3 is CASSFNRGVLTF. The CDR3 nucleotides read TGTGCCAGCAGTTTCAACAGGGGCGTCCTGACTTTC.

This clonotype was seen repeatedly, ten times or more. In DNA, the CDR3 is TGCAGTGCTTTTGAGGGCCTTCCTAGATCCCTGGCCAAAAACATTCAGTACTTC. It codes for CSAFEGLPRSLAKNIQYF. V is TRBV20-1 and J is TRBJ2-4, with a tentative D call TRBD2 (5 bases). CDR3 size: 18 residues. V lost 5 bases, J lost 1 base, and 24 bases lay in between. The V gene's germline CDR1 is DFQATT and CDR2 SNEGSKA (reference sequence).

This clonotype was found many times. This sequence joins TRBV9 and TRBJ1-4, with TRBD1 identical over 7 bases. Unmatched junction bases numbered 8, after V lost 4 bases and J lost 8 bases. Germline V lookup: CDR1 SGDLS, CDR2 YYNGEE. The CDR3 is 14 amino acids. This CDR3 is CASSSPGGDEKLFF. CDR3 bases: TGTGCCAGCAGCTCCCCAGGGGGAGACGAAAAACTGTTTTTT. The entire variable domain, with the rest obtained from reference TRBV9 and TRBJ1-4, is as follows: DSGVTQTPKHLITATGQRVTLRCSPRSGDLSVYWYQQSLDQGLQFLIQYYNGEERAKGNILERFSAQQFPDLHSELNLSSLELGDSALYFCASSSPGGDEKLFFGSGTQLSVL.

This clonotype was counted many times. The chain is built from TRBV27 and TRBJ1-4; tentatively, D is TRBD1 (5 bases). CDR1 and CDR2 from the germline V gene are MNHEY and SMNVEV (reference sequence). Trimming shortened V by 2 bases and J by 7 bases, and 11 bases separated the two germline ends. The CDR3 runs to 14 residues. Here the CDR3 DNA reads TGTGCCAGCAGTTTACAGGGTATAGGTGAAAAACTGTTTTTT. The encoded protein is CASSLQGIGEKLFF.

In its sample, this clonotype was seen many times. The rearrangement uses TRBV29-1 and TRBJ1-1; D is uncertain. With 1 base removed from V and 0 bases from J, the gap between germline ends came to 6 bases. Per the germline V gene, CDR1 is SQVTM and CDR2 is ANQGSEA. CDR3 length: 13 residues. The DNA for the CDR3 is TGCAGCGTTGAAGTGCACATGAACACTGAAGCTTTCTTT. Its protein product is CSVEVHMNTEAFF.

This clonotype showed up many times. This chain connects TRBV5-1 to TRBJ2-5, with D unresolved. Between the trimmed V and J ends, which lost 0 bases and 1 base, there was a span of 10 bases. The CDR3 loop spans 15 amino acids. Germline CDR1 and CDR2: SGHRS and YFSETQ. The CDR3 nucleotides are TGCGCCAGCAGCTTGGTAGGTGGAGCCCAAGAGACCCAGTACTTC. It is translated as CASSLVGGAQETQYF.